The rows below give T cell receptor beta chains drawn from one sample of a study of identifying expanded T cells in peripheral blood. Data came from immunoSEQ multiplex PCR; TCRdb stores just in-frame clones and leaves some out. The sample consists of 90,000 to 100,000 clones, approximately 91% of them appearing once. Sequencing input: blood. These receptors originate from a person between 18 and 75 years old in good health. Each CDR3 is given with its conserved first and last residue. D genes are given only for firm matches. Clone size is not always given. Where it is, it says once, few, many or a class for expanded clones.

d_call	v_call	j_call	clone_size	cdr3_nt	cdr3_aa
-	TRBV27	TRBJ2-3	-	TGTGCCAGCAGTTTATGGTGGCCGAGCACAGATACGCAGTATTTT	CASSLWWPSTDTQYF
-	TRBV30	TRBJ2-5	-	TGTGCCTGGAAGGGACCTCAAGAGACCCAGTACTTC	CAWKGPQETQYF
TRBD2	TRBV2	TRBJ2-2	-	TGTGCCAGCAGTCTAGCGGGGGGGACCACCGGGGAGCTGTTTTTT	CASSLAGGTTGELFF
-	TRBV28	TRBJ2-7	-	TGTGCCAGCAGTCAGCAGGCGATCTACGAGCAGTACTTC	CASSQQAIYEQYF
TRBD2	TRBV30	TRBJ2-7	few	TGTGCCTGGAGTGTATTTTCTAGCGGGGTATACGAGCAGTACTTC	CAWSVFSSGVYEQYF
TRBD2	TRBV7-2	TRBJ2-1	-	TGTGCCAGCAGCAAGGGACTAGCGGCTTTTTACAATGAGCAGTTCTTC	CASSKGLAAFYNEQFF
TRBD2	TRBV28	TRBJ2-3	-	TGTGCCAGCAGTTTGGGAGCGGGAGACACAGATACGCAGTATTTT	CASSLGAGDTDTQYF
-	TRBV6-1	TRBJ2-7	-	TGTGCCAGCAGTGAATTTGGGGAGGCGGCTTTGTACGAGCAGTACTTC	CASSEFGEAALYEQYF
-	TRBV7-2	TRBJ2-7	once	TGTGCCAGCAGATTACAGGGGGGGCCCTACGAGCAGTACTTC	CASRLQGGPYEQYF
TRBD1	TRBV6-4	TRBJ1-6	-	TGTGCCAGCAGTGAGTACAGGGGTACACCCCTCCACTTT	CASSEYRGTPLHF
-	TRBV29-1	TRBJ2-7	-	TGCAGCGGACAGACCCAATACGAGCAGTACTTC	CSGQTQYEQYF
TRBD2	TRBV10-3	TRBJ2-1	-	TGTGCCAGTCAACCCCCTAGCGGGGGGGTAAGAGAGCAGTTCTTC	CASQPPSGGVREQFF
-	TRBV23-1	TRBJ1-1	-	TGCGCCAGTCCGACCCCATTTTGGTTGAAAGCTTTCTTT	CASPTPFWLKAFF
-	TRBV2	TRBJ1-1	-	TGTGCCAGCACCTTAGAGGGCCCTGAAGCTTTCTTT	CASTLEGPEAFF
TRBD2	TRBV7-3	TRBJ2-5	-	TGTGCCAGCAGCCCTACTGGGGGGGTCCAAGAGACCCAGTACTTC	CASSPTGGVQETQYF
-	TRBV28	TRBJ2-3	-	TGTGCCAGCAGTCTCCCCCCGGACTTTCTTAACGGAGATACGCAGTATTTT	CASSLPPDFLNGDTQYF
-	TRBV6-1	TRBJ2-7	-	TGTGCCAGCAGGTCCGCGGGCGAGCAGTACTTC	CASRSAGEQYF
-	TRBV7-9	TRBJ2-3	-	TGTGCCAGCAGCTTTCCCCCGGGGGCCACAGATACGCAGTATTTT	CASSFPPGATDTQYF
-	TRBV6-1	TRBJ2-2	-	TGTGCCAGCTCTCGTCAGGGGGAGGGCGGGGAGCTGTTTTTT	CASSRQGEGGELFF